The TCR beta chain described here comes from a study of cytomegalovirus exposure and HLA in healthy donors. About the study: A previous analysis identified more than 100 million unique TCR beta sequences derived from some 200 million T cells. An early data release held tens of millions of unique TCRs from HLA-typed donors.

Germline CDR1 is MNHEY and CDR2 is SVGAGI. V lost 6 bases and J lost 0; bases outside the gene matches: 8. There are 16 residues in the CDR3. On this clone: Its antigen is unknown.

The PCR had 60 Vbeta and 13 Jbeta primers. The data were produced by immunoSEQ multiplex PCR, yet TCRdb's version contains in-frame clones alone and is incomplete. This sample yields some 91,000 clones, of which approximately 72% are seen a single time; about 7% belongs to the top ten. Whole-study findings and limits: In a later analysis, an Asian-associated ancestry cluster reportedly showed fewer N-insertions than the approximately 660-donor mean.

The sequence derives from a man aged 35 to 55 in good health and CMV-seropositive. The sequenced material came from PBMCs. The genes are TRBV6-5 and TRBJ1-3, with 7 nucleotides matching TRBD1. CDR3 nucleotide sequence: TGTGCCAGCAGCTACCTAGACAGGGTCTCTGGAAACACCATATATTTT. It codes for CASSYLDRVSGNTIYF.